A selection of T cell receptor beta chains follows, all from one sample in a study of T-cell reconstitution after alpha-beta-depleted transplantation in children. TCRdb redid the calling of the PCR reads with MiXCR, one entry per CDR3 protein. The sample lists hundreds of thousands of distinct CDR3 sequences; about 9.5% were seen once. Material: PBMCs from the stem cell graft donor, obtained from the stem cell graft. These receptors originate from a human donor who donated a stem cell graft to a child with acute lymphoblastic leukemia. Each CDR3 is given without its conserved first and last residue. A D gene is named only where the DNA matches it firmly.

D,V,length,J,CDR3
TRBD2,TRBV12-3/TRBV12-4,15,TRBJ2-5,ASSRATSGGTQETQY
TRBD1,TRBV5-1,13,TRBJ1-6,ASSLTGEGNSPLH
.,TRBV12-3/TRBV12-4,12,TRBJ2-3,ASSPGPVTDTQY
.,TRBV7-8,10,TRBJ2-7,ASSRQNYEQY
TRBD1,TRBV6-5,14,TRBJ2-7,ASSYDPSQGAYEQY
.,TRBV11-2,15,TRBJ2-7,ASSQLSGTSFTYEQY
.,TRBV30,13,TRBJ1-5,AWSVPRGWNQPQH
.,TRBV9,12,TRBJ2-1,ASRVGGQYNEQF
.,TRBV12-3/TRBV12-4,12,TRBJ2-4,ASSQNGGGYIQY
.,TRBV7-8,10,TRBJ2-3,ASSLKADTQY
.,TRBV12-3/TRBV12-4,11,TRBJ1-5,ASSPRINQPQH
.,TRBV18,13,TRBJ1-1,ASSPLQDMNTEAF
.,TRBV5-1,12,TRBJ1-2,ASSFGQQIPGYT
.,TRBV19,17,TRBJ1-5,ASDHGALLTLYSNQPQH
TRBD1,TRBV20-1,13,TRBJ1-1,SARSGGGRVTEAF
.,TRBV30,17,TRBJ2-7,AWRGPRSTITGFANEQY
.,TRBV6-2/TRBV6-3,15,TRBJ2-3,ASSYGSTALRGDTQY
.,TRBV4-2,13,TRBJ2-1,ASSQEGVGNNEQF
.,TRBV6-1,11,TRBJ1-1,ASTLGVGTEAF
.,TRBV7-2,13,TRBJ2-2,ASSLPWEDTGELF
.,TRBV11-3,12,TRBJ2-5,ASSLDGYQETQY
.,TRBV7-9,13,TRBJ1-4,ASSYPTGDNEKLF
.,TRBV20-1,11,TRBJ1-1,SGVRGAGTEAF
.,TRBV7-2,13,TRBJ1-5,ASSLGRQGEQPQH
.,TRBV6-5,13,TRBJ1-6,ASSLYRWHNSPLH
.,TRBV5-4,15,TRBJ2-3,ASSTMGSRGTTDTQY
.,TRBV21-1,13,TRBJ1-1,ASSKGEQGNTEAF
.,TRBV29-1,12,TRBJ2-7,SVGMFRGTDEQY
TRBD1,TRBV7-6,15,TRBJ2-1,ASSAGTVYGVYNEQF
TRBD1,TRBV5-5,14,TRBJ1-1,ASSQGTGDGGTEAF
.,TRBV19,11,TRBJ1-6,ASSISGGLPLH
TRBD2,TRBV7-2,13,TRBJ2-1,ASSPSSGGGNEQF
.,TRBV20-1,11,TRBJ2-7,SARAGGSYEQY
TRBD1,TRBV27,13,TRBJ2-7,ASSFQTGAAYEQY
.,TRBV7-2,12,TRBJ1-4,ASSLADGFEKLF
.,TRBV20-1,11,TRBJ1-2,SARGKYDYGYT
TRBD1,TRBV5-1,12,TRBJ1-5,ASSLQGRGQPQH
TRBD1,TRBV27,12,TRBJ2-7,ASSSPDRVDEQY
.,TRBV29-1,13,TRBJ2-5,SAEKSTGNQETQY
.,TRBV18,13,TRBJ1-1,ASSPYVTKNTEPF
.,TRBV20-1,12,TRBJ2-1,SAREGIAYNEQF
TRBD1,TRBV12-3/TRBV12-4,11,TRBJ1-2,ASSFEGAYGYT
.,TRBV7-2,12,TRBJ2-5,ASSLAALRETQY
TRBD1,TRBV18,14,TRBJ1-5,ASSPTGQGVYQPQH
.,TRBV20-1,11,TRBJ2-5,SAREGYRGTQY
.,TRBV6-1,12,TRBJ2-5,ASSDIGYQETQY
TRBD1,TRBV2,12,TRBJ2-7,ASSETGFGYEQY
.,TRBV27,19,TRBJ2-2,ASSTQQGEWGLLAHTGELF
.,TRBV5-5,11,TRBJ2-7,ASSRGSWDEQY
.,TRBV25-1,9,TRBJ2-7,ASSDGNAIY
TRBD1,TRBV20-1,11,TRBJ1-2,SARTGGDYGYT
TRBD1,TRBV6-5,13,TRBJ2-7,ASSSASGGLLLQY
TRBD2,TRBV18,17,TRBJ2-1,ASSPPNRGGGPSYNEQF
.,TRBV28,11,TRBJ2-7,ASSPGSSYEQY
TRBD2,TRBV6-6,14,TRBJ2-3,ASRSNRGGSTDTQY
.,TRBV7-8,14,TRBJ1-4,ASSPLPLYNLEKLF
.,TRBV20-1,15,TRBJ1-5,SARDLESPGGNQPQH
.,TRBV20-1,18,TRBJ2-6,SARNPSGRGNGSGANVLT
.,TRBV3-1,13,TRBJ2-2,ASSQDRQNTGELF
TRBD2,TRBV11-2,19,TRBJ2-7,ASSLGGTSGALPRGAYEQY